This TCR beta chain stems from a study of cytomegalovirus exposure and HLA in healthy donors. As for the study in general: Early release data held some 79 million unique TCRs from HLA-typed donors. Overall study findings and caveats: Most subjects had HLA-A and HLA-B alleles reportedly predicted accurately by TCR beta sequences. One later analysis reportedly identified an Asian-associated ancestry cluster that showed fewer N-insertions than the roughly 600-donor mean. Segments of the TCR beta V type were, in most cases, productive about 90% or about 30% of the time in an earlier analysis.

Details on this clone: Its antigen is still unknown.

The CDR3 loop spans 21 amino acids. V lost 4 bases to trimming and J lost 4 bases; unmatched junction nucleotides: 22. CDR1 and CDR2 (germline): LGHNA, YNFKEQ. Researchers ran the PCR with 60 Vbeta and 13 Jbeta primers. The protocol was immunoSEQ multiplex PCR, while the TCRdb copy is restricted to in-frame clones and leaves out a portion. The repertoire holds 150,000 to 200,000 clones, with 85% as singletons. The sequence was collected from a woman in her fifties or sixties in good health and CMV-seronegative. Sequencing was done on a sample of PBMCs. V usage is TRBV4-2 and J usage is TRBJ2-1; 10 nucleotides agree with TRBD2. CDR3 protein: CASSRRAGLAELQTPYNEQFF. The CDR3 nucleotides are TGTGCCAGCAGCCGAAGAGCCGGACTAGCGGAACTACAAACACCATACAATGAGCAGTTCTTC.